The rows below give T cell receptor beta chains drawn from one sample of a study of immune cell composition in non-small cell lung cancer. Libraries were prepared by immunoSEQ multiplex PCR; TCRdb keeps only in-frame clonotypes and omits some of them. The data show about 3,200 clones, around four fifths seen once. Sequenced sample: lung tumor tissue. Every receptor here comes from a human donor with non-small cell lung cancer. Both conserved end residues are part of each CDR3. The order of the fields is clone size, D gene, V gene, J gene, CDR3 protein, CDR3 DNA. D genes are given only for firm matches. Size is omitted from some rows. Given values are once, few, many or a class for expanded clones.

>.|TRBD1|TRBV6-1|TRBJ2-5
CASRATGGVETQYF
TGTGCCAGCCGGGCGACAGGGGGCGTAGAGACCCAGTACTTC
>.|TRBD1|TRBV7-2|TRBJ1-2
CASSATGVSGYTF
TGTGCCAGCAGCGCCACAGGGGTGAGTGGCTACACCTTC
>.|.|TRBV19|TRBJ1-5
CASSILGSNQPQHF
TGTGCCAGTAGTATCTTGGGCAGCAATCAGCCCCAGCATTTT
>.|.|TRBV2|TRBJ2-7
CASSVSFEQYF
TGTGCCAGCAGTGTGTCATTCGAGCAGTACTTC
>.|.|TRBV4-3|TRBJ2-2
CASSQAQGSTGELFF
TGCGCCAGCAGCCAAGCCCAGGGGAGCACCGGGGAGCTGTTTTTT
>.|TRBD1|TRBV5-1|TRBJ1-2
CASSPGTGADYGYTF
TGCGCCAGCAGCCCCGGGACAGGGGCAGACTATGGCTACACCTTC
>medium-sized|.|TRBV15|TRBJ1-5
CATSKTVARNQPQHF
TGTGCCACCAGCAAGACAGTGGCTAGAAATCAGCCCCAGCATTTT
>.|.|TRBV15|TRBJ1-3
CATSIRQTAGNTIYF
TGTGCCACCAGCATTAGACAGACGGCTGGAAACACCATATATTTT
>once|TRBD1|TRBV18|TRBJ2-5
CASSQDRGRRAQYF
TGTGCCAGCTCACAGGACAGGGGGCGGAGGGCCCAGTACTTC
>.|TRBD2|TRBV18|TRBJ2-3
CASSGTSGTDTQYF
TGTGCCAGCTCAGGGACTAGCGGCACAGATACGCAGTATTTT
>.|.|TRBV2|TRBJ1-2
CASRAQGGDYGYTF
TGTGCCAGCAGAGCCCAGGGAGGGGACTATGGCTACACCTTC